A selection of T cell receptor beta chains follows, all from one sample in a study of blood T cell repertoires in COVID-19. Generated by immunoSEQ multiplex PCR, the TCRdb table keeps only in-frame clones and is missing some. The sample carries about 170,000 clones, 88% recorded once. Sequenced sample: peripheral blood. The receptors were gathered from a man aged 55 to 69 with acute or convalescent COVID-19. CDR3s leave out the opening cysteine and the closing phenylalanine or tryptophan. A D gene is named only where the DNA matches it firmly.

CDR3aa	d_gene	v_gene	j_gene
ATSETGDEQY	TRBD1	TRBV24-1	TRBJ2-7
ASSLAQTVSNTGELF	-	TRBV7-9	TRBJ2-2
ATRRGMNTEAF	-	TRBV6-5	TRBJ1-1
ASSLGQGGNTIY	TRBD1	TRBV7-6	TRBJ1-3
ATSDPGQGAYEQY	-	TRBV24-1	TRBJ2-7
ASSSRTGEETQY	TRBD1	TRBV7-8	TRBJ2-5
ASSPSWGDEEKLF	-	TRBV18	TRBJ1-4
ASREDKGVYGYT	-	TRBV2	TRBJ1-2
ASSVEVRGGSYNEQF	-	TRBV9	TRBJ2-1
AWSVRAMINSNQPQH	-	TRBV30	TRBJ1-5
ASSVARTGVETF	TRBD1	TRBV9	TRBJ1-1
ASSRTVTYEQY	-	TRBV11-3	TRBJ2-7
ASSPKQGFEAF	TRBD1	TRBV7-9	TRBJ1-1
ASSASLQETQY	-	TRBV5-1	TRBJ2-5
ASSLGPGDGYT	-	TRBV5-6	TRBJ1-2
ASSSATVWSGNTIY	-	TRBV6-5	TRBJ1-3
ATSEAGGVTGELF	TRBD1	TRBV24-1	TRBJ2-2
ASSQGTGYEQY	TRBD1	TRBV27	TRBJ2-7
ASKETGTAEAF	TRBD1	TRBV2	TRBJ1-1
ASSLGRTVSGNTIY	-	TRBV5-6	TRBJ1-3
SVRRVLNTEAF	-	TRBV29-1	TRBJ1-1
ASSSSRDRGRSNQPQH	TRBD1	TRBV27	TRBJ1-5
ATSDPVGGGPQETQY	TRBD2	TRBV24-1	TRBJ2-5
SVGERDRDYGYT	TRBD1	TRBV29-1	TRBJ1-2
ACHPGLANTGELF	TRBD2	TRBV11-1	TRBJ2-2
ASSNPRRGNEQF	-	TRBV9	TRBJ2-1
ASRGQGNTEAF	TRBD1	TRBV27	TRBJ1-1
ASSQGQGYGQPQH	TRBD1	TRBV3-1/TRBV3-2	TRBJ1-5
ASSIGTRALYGYT	-	TRBV19	TRBJ1-2
ASERVDTQY	-	TRBV12-5	TRBJ2-3
ATGQGWEQF	TRBD1	TRBV24-1	TRBJ2-1
ASSARVGTEAF	-	TRBV7-8	TRBJ1-1
ASSPRGGINGYT	-	TRBV11-1	TRBJ1-2
ASSPTGTGNTEAF	TRBD1	TRBV18	TRBJ1-1
SVVQSYEQY	-	TRBV29-1	TRBJ2-7
ASSPVGGSYNEQF	-	TRBV5-1	TRBJ2-1
ASTPTSTRTNEQF	TRBD2	TRBV7-2	TRBJ2-1
ASSETRGNYGYT	-	TRBV6-1	TRBJ1-2
ASSQGLVDRREKLF	-	TRBV3-1/TRBV3-2	TRBJ1-4
SVEEGRAGTEAF	-	TRBV29-1	TRBJ1-1
ASGSLAGAGELF	-	TRBV7-2	TRBJ2-2
ASSVAARGGQETQY	TRBD2	TRBV9	TRBJ2-5
ASSLGTGGLAAF	TRBD1	TRBV7-8	TRBJ1-1
SVNREGTQY	-	TRBV29-1	TRBJ2-5
ASSVQGMDGYT	TRBD1	TRBV5-1	TRBJ1-2
ASSPRQGGRVNTEAF	TRBD1	TRBV27	TRBJ1-1
ASSEEMREKLF	-	TRBV2	TRBJ1-4
ASTIRPGLGYGYT	-	TRBV19	TRBJ1-2
ASSESGDRQTQY	-	TRBV25-1	TRBJ2-5
ASSPDRTSTDTQY	TRBD1	TRBV6-5	TRBJ2-3
ASSQSIQETQY	-	TRBV4-3	TRBJ2-5
ASSSDSGYT	-	TRBV7-9	TRBJ1-2
ASSVGTSGPLSGQF	TRBD2	TRBV9	TRBJ2-1
ASSQAYRGQDTGELF	TRBD1	TRBV4-3	TRBJ2-2
ASSLDRANGYT	TRBD1	TRBV5-1	TRBJ1-2
ASSEGPGYNSPLH	-	TRBV6-1	TRBJ1-6
ASSYFLSNTEAF	-	TRBV6-5	TRBJ1-1